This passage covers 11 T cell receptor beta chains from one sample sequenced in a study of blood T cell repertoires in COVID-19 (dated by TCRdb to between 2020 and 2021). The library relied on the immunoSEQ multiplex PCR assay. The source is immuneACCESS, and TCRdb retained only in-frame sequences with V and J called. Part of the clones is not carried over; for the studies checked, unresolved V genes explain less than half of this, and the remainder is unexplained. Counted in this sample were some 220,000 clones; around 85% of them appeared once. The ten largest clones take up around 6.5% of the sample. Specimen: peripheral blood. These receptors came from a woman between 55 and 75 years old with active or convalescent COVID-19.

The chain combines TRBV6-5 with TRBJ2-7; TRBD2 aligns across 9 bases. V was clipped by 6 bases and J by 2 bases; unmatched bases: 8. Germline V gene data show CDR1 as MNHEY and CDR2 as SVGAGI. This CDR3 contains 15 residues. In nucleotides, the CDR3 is TGTGCCAGCAGGGGGACTAGCCTCTTGACCTACGAGCAGTACTTC. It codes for CASRGTSLLTYEQYF.

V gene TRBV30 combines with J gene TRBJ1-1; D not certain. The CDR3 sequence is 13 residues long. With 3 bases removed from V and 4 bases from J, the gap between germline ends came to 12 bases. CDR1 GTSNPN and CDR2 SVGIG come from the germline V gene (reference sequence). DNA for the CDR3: TGTGCCTGGAGGGCCGCCGGAGCCACTGAAGCTTTCTTT. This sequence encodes CAWRAAGATEAFF.

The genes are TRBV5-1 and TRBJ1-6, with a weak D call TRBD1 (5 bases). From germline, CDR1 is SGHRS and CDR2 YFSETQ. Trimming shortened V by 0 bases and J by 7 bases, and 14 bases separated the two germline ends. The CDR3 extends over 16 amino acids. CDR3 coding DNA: TGCGCCAGCAGCTTGGGATCCGGAGGGACCAATTCACCCCTCCACTTT. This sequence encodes CASSLGSGGTNSPLHF. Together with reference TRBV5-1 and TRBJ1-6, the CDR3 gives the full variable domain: KAGVTQTPRYLIKTRGQQVTLSCSPISGHRSVSWYQQTPGQGLQFLFEYFSETQRNKGNFPGRFSGRQFSNSRSEMNVSTLELGDSALYLCASSLGSGGTNSPLHFGNGTRLTVT.

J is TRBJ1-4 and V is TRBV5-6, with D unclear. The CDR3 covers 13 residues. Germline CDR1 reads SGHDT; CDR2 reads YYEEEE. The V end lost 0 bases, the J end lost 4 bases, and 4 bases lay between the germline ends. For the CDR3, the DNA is TGTGCCAGCAGCTTGGGAGATAATGAAAAACTGTTTTTT. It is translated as CASSLGDNEKLFF. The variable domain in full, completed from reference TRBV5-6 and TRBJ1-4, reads DAGVTQSPTHLIKTRGQQVTLRCSPKSGHDTVSWYQQALGQGPQFIFQYYEEEERQRGNFPDRFSGHQFPNYSSELNVNALLLGDSALYLCASSLGDNEKLFFGSGTQLSVL.

CDR3 sequence reads: CASTETGQGVYGYTF. In nucleotides, the CDR3 is TGTGCCAGTACTGAAACGGGACAGGGAGTCTATGGCTACACCTTC. The V gene is TRBV19, the J gene TRBJ1-2; 9 bases match TRBD1. There are 15 residues in the CDR3. CDR1 LNHDA and CDR2 SQIVND come from the germline V gene (reference sequence). Trimming removed 7 bases from V and 4 bases from J; junction bases left unmatched: 10.

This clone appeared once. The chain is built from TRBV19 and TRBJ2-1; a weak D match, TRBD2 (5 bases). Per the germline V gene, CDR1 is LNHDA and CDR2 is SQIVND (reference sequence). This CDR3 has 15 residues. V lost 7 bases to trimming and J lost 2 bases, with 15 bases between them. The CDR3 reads CASTSLSGTYNEQFF. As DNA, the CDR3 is TGTGCCAGTACCTCCCTCTCCGGGACCTACAATGAGCAGTTCTTC.

The CDR3 spells CASTGTGAGELFF. The CDR3 DNA is TGTGCCAGTACCGGGACAGGGGCCGGGGAGCTGTTTTTT. J is TRBJ2-2 and V is TRBV19; 10 positions agree with TRBD1. V dropped 7 bases and J dropped 6; count of bases not matched to a gene: 2. CDR1 is LNHDA and CDR2 is SQIVND in the germline V gene (reference sequence). The CDR3 is 13 residues long.

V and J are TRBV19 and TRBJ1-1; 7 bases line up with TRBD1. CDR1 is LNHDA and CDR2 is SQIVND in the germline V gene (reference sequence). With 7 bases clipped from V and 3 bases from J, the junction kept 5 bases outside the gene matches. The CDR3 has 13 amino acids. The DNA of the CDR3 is TGTGCCAGTACCCACAGGGGCGACACTGAAGCTTTCTTT. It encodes CASTHRGDTEAFF. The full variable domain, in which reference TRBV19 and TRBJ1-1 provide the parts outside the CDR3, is DGGITQSPKYLFRKEGQNVTLSCEQNLNHDAMYWYRQDPGQGLRLIYYSQIVNDFQKGDIAEGYSVSREKKESFPLTVTSAQKNPTAFYLCASTHRGDTEAFFGQGTRLTVV.

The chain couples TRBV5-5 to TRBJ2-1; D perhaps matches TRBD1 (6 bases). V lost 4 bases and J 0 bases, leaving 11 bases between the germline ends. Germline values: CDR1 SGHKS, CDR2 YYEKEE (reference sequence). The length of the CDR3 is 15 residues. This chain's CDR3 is CASSSTGSSYNEQFF. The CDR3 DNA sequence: TGTGCCAGCAGCAGTACAGGGAGCTCCTACAATGAGCAGTTCTTC.

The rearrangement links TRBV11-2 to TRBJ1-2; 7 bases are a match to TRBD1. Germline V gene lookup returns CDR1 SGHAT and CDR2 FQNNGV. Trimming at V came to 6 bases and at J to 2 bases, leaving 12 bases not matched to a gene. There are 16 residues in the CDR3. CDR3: CASRTLRLQGNYGYTF. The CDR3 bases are TGTGCCAGCAGAACCCTTCGGTTACAGGGGAACTATGGCTACACCTTC.

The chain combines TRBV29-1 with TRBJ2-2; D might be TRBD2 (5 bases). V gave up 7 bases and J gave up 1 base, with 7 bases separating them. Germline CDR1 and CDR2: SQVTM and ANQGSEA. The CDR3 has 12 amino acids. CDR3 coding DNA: TGCAGCGGCCGGGGGAACACCGGGGAGCTGTTTTTT. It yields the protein CSGRGNTGELFF.